These 21 T cell receptor beta chains originate from one sample sequenced in a study of shared clonotypes between healthy human individuals. Cells designated naive CD8 were CD45RO-negative and were positively selected for CCR7, with terminally differentiated effector memory CD45RA+ cells excluded. Here immunoSEQ multiplex PCR was the method, and the copy in TCRdb shows in-frame clones only, minus some. Of 600,000 or so clones in the sample, roughly 98% were seen once. Input material: naive CD8+ T cells sorted from blood. The receptors here all came from a man aged 30 to 39 in good health.

The rearrangement links TRBV27 to TRBJ2-7, with TRBD2 identical over 8 bases. The CDR3 covers 13 residues. The V and J ends lost 4 bases and 5 bases, in that order; junction bases with no gene match: 4. Germline V gene data show CDR1 as MNHEY and CDR2 as SMNVEV (reference sequence). The CDR3 coding sequence is TGTGCCAGCAGTTCCGGACTAGCCGACGAGCAGTACTTC. Protein sequence: CASSSGLADEQYF.

The chain links TRBV30 to TRBJ2-7, with 7 nucleotides matching TRBD2. This CDR3 region has 12 residues. The V gene's germline CDR1 is GTSNPN and CDR2 SVGIG (reference sequence). V shed 7 bases, J shed 2 bases, and the junction held 5 bases outside the gene matches. The DNA for the CDR3 is TGTGCCTTCCGGGGGGAAACCTACGAGCAGTACTTC. Translating it yields CAFRGETYEQYF.

The V and J genes are TRBV7-9 and TRBJ1-3; D call uncertain. CDR1 is SEHNR and CDR2 is FQNEAQ in the germline V gene (reference sequence). This CDR3 spans 15 amino acids. V was shortened by 5 bases and J by 0 bases, with 11 bases between the two germline ends. CDR3 nucleotide sequence: TGTGCCAGCAGCCGACCTTTGAGCTCTGGAAACACCATATATTTT. Translation: CASSRPLSSGNTIYF.

The chain combines TRBV23-1 with TRBJ1-1; TRBD1 matches at 7 bases. TRBV23-1 is noted as an ORF with a role that remains uncertain. Trimming cost V 4 bases and J 5 bases; bases outside gene matches: 4. The CDR3 is 13 residues long. The CDR3 sequence is CASSLYRGTEAFF. The CDR3 nucleotides read TGCGCCAGCAGTCTCTACAGGGGTACTGAAGCTTTCTTT.

This chain uses TRBV7-3 with TRBJ2-2; 11 nucleotides align to TRBD2. Germline lookup yields CDR1 SGHTA and CDR2 FQGTGA. The CDR3 covers 16 residues. Germline trimming cut 5 bases from V and 5 bases from J; bases unmatched to any gene: 7. The CDR3 sequence: CASSPTSGRWTGELFF. Written as DNA, the CDR3 is TGTGCCAGCAGCCCCACTAGCGGGAGATGGACCGGGGAGCTGTTTTTT.

This clone was picked up one time. Other DNA sequences in this specimen translate into the identical CDR3. The chain carries TRBV29-1 and TRBJ1-1, with 8 bases that match TRBD1. V gave up 6 bases and J gave up 1 base; unmatched junction bases: 1. Germline V lookup: CDR1 SQVTM, CDR2 ANQGSEA. The CDR3 covers 12 residues. CDR3 residues: CSVGTGNTEAFF. The DNA of the CDR3 is TGCAGCGTAGGGACAGGGAACACTGAAGCTTTCTTT.

The chain combines TRBV27 with TRBJ1-5; D ambiguous. The CDR3 is 15 amino acids. Germline-derived CDR1 and CDR2 are MNHEY and SMNVEV (reference sequence). Trimming removed 6 bases at V and 0 bases at J, with 12 bases between. The CDR3 region has the DNA TGTGCCAGCAGGCGAGCCCAATATAGCAATCAGCCCCAGCATTTT. Protein product: CASRRAQYSNQPQHF.

The chain links TRBV19 to TRBJ1-1; D gene ambiguous. The V gene lost 7 bases and the J gene lost 10 bases, with 13 bases spanning the gap. The CDR3 totals 11 residues. Germline CDR1 reads LNHDA; CDR2 reads SQIVND (reference sequence). CDR3 in DNA: TGTGCCAGTATGGGGATCTCAGCAGCTTTCTTT. Translating it yields CASMGISAAFF.

The V and J genes are TRBV30 and TRBJ2-7; tentative D call: TRBD2 (6 bases). The V end lost 0 bases, the J end lost 6 bases, and 15 bases lay between the germline ends. The CDR3 consists of 14 residues. Per the germline V gene, CDR1 is GTSNPN and CDR2 is SVGIG (reference sequence). In DNA form, the CDR3 reads TGTGCCTGGAGTGTGTCCAGCGGGCTCTCCGAGCAGTACTTC. Amino acids: CAWSVSSGLSEQYF.

The CDR3 reads CASSPDRGLYEQYF. For the CDR3, the DNA is TGTGCCAGCAGCCCCGACAGGGGGCTATACGAGCAGTACTTC. V is TRBV7-9 and J is TRBJ2-7; TRBD1 agrees at 10 bases. Germline trimming cut 5 bases from V and 4 bases from J; bases unmatched to any gene: 5. Per the germline V gene, CDR1 is SEHNR and CDR2 is FQNEAQ (reference sequence). The CDR3 contains 14 residues.

The chain has TRBV27 and TRBJ2-7, with D possibly matching TRBD2 (5 bases). Germline V lookup: CDR1 MNHEY, CDR2 SMNVEV (reference sequence). V was cut by 8 bases and J by 6 bases, with 17 bases left in between. The CDR3 contains 13 residues. Here the CDR3 DNA reads TGTGCCAGCGGGGTGGGGAGAGACACCGAGCAGTACTTC. Its protein is CASGVGRDTEQYF.

The rearrangement joins TRBV5-1 to TRBJ2-4; D might be TRBD1 (6 bases). V was cut by 4 bases and J by 3 bases, with 11 bases left in between. Germline V gene lookup returns CDR1 SGHRS and CDR2 YFSETQ. This CDR3 comprises 14 residues. CDR3 bases: TGCGCCAGCAGCCCCGAGGACAGCAAAAACATTCAGTACTTC. It codes for CASSPEDSKNIQYF.

This sequence joins TRBV5-6 and TRBJ2-7, with a possible D match to TRBD2 (5 bases). With 0 bases removed from V and 5 bases from J, the gap between germline ends came to 18 bases. Germline V gives CDR1 SGHDT, CDR2 YYEEEE. This CDR3 has 16 residues. The CDR3 DNA reads as TGTGCCAGCAGCTTGGTTGTAACGGGAAGTAAAGACGAGCAGTACTTC. Its translation is CASSLVVTGSKDEQYF.

The V and J genes are TRBV5-6 and TRBJ1-5; the D is unclear. Germline CDR1 is SGHDT and CDR2 is YYEEEE. Trimming removed 0 bases at V and 6 bases at J, with 4 bases between. The CDR3 is 12 residues long. CDR3 nucleotide sequence: TGTGCCAGCAGCTTGGGGGCTCAGCCCCAGCATTTT. Its protein is CASSLGAQPQHF. Looking up the rest from reference TRBV5-6 and TRBJ1-5 gives the full variable domain: DAGVTQSPTHLIKTRGQQVTLRCSPKSGHDTVSWYQQALGQGPQFIFQYYEEEERQRGNFPDRFSGHQFPNYSSELNVNALLLGDSALYLCASSLGAQPQHFGDGTRLSIL.

The chain has TRBV27 and TRBJ2-7, with D perhaps TRBD2 (5 bases). From germline, CDR1 is MNHEY and CDR2 SMNVEV (reference sequence). Between the trimmed V and J ends, which lost 3 bases and 5 bases, there was a span of 17 bases. This CDR3 is built from 15 residues. CDR3 DNA sequence: TGTGCCAGCAGTTTGGGCAGGAGGTACCTCGACGAGCAGTACTTC. Amino acids: CASSLGRRYLDEQYF.

CDR3 loop: CASRGNRGLNEQFF. CDR3 DNA: TGTGCCAGTCGAGGGAACAGGGGGCTTAATGAGCAGTTCTTC. This sequence joins TRBV9 and TRBJ2-1; 9 positions agree with TRBD1. This CDR3 is 14 amino acids long. Per germline, CDR1 SGDLS and CDR2 YYNGEE. J was trimmed by 7 bases and V by 8 bases; bases with no gene match: 10. The complete variable domain, with remaining parts taken from reference TRBV9 and TRBJ2-1, reads DSGVTQTPKHLITATGQRVTLRCSPRSGDLSVYWYQQSLDQGLQFLIQYYNGEERAKGNILERFSAQQFPDLHSELNLSSLELGDSALYFCASRGNRGLNEQFFGPGTRLTVL.

The chain recombines TRBV13 with TRBJ2-7, with a tentative D call TRBD2 (7 bases). Trimming took 5 bases from V and 2 from J, leaving 16 bases between them. The CDR3 loop spans 15 amino acids. Germline CDR1 PRHDT, CDR2 FYEKMQ (reference sequence). For the CDR3, the DNA is TGTGCCAGCAGCCCCAAGGGGGGGGGAACCTACGAGCAGTACTTC. This encodes CASSPKGGGTYEQYF.

This rearrangement joins TRBV4-1 to TRBJ2-7; no firm D call. CDR3 length: 16 amino acids. Germline V CDR1 and CDR2: MGHRA, YSYEKL. The V end was cut by 0 bases, the J end by 2 bases, with 14 bases between. The CDR3 sequence: CASSQDPGYPAYEQYF. As DNA, the CDR3 is TGCGCCAGCAGCCAAGATCCCGGCTATCCGGCCTACGAGCAGTACTTC.

The chain is built from TRBV15 and TRBJ1-5; D remains unclear. This CDR3 spans 15 amino acids. Per germline, CDR1 LNHNV and CDR2 YYDKDF (reference sequence). The germline V and J ends were trimmed by 0 bases and 3 bases, with 9 bases remaining between them. The CDR3 bases are TGTGCCACCAGCAGAGATACCACGGACAATCAGCCCCAGCATTTT. It translates to CATSRDTTDNQPQHF. The full variable domain, its missing parts supplied by reference TRBV15 and TRBJ1-5, is DAMVIQNPRYQVTQFGKPVTLSCSQTLNHNVMYWYQQKSSQAPKLLFHYYDKDFNNEADTPDNFQSRRPNTSFCFLDIRSPGLGDTAMYLCATSRDTTDNQPQHFGDGTRLSIL.

This chain joins TRBV7-6 and TRBJ2-7; the match to TRBD2 covers 7 bases. V shed 5 bases and J 2 bases; nucleotides not matched to a gene: 9. The germline CDR1 and CDR2 sequences are SGHVS and FNYEAQ. The CDR3 is made up of 15 amino acids. In DNA, the CDR3 is TGTGCCAGCAGCCCCGAAGCGGGAATGGCCTACGAGCAGTACTTC. This gives the protein CASSPEAGMAYEQYF.

This clone was observed once. V usage is TRBV9 and J usage is TRBJ2-1; TRBD2 matches at 10 bases. This CDR3 region has 15 residues. Trimming cost V 0 bases and J 9 bases; bases outside gene matches: 6. Germline V lookup: CDR1 SGDLS, CDR2 YYNGEE. Here the CDR3 reads CASSVVASGRVEQFF. Written as DNA, the CDR3 is TGTGCCAGCAGCGTAGTAGCGAGCGGGAGGGTTGAGCAGTTCTTC.